Below, 17 T cell receptor beta chains from the same sample are listed, as sequenced in a study of response to subunit inactivated influenza vaccine. One entry per CDR3 protein results from TCRdb running MiXCR on the RT-PCR reads. The sample carries hundreds of thousands of distinct CDR3 sequences, about 15% recorded once. Sequenced material: PBMCs from blood, taken roughly 12 days after vaccination. The receptor source for this set is a man in his fifties who received an inactivated influenza vaccine.

This clonotype was picked up a small number of times. V usage is TRBV5-6 and J usage is TRBJ1-1; a possible D gene is TRBD1 (5 bases). The CDR3 is made up of 14 amino acids. V lost 0 bases and J 6 bases, leaving 12 bases between the germline ends. The germline CDR1 and CDR2 sequences are SGHDT and YYEEEE. DNA of the CDR3: TGTGCCAGCAGCTTGGGGGGACGGATTTCTGAAGCTTTCTTT. Translation gives CASSLGGRISEAFF. Full variable domain (rest looked up from reference TRBV5-6 and TRBJ1-1): DAGVTQSPTHLIKTRGQQVTLRCSPKSGHDTVSWYQQALGQGPQFIFQYYEEEERQRGNFPDRFSGHQFPNYSSELNVNALLLGDSALYLCASSLGGRISEAFFGQGTRLTVV.

This clonotype was counted many times. In DNA, the CDR3 is TGCGCCAGCAGCCAAGGACAGAGCTATGGCTACACCTTC. It specifies CASSQGQSYGYTF. The V gene is TRBV4-1, the J gene TRBJ1-2, with D maybe TRBD1 (5 bases). This CDR3 spans 13 amino acids. Trimming took 1 base from V and 4 from J, leaving 7 bases between them. In germline, CDR1 is MGHRA, CDR2 YSYEKL.

The rearrangement uses TRBV4-3 and TRBJ2-1, with TRBD2 identical over 8 bases. The germline V gene encodes CDR1 LGHNA and CDR2 YSLEER. The CDR3 length is 18 residues. V shed 1 base, J shed 3 bases, and the junction held 11 bases outside the gene matches. The CDR3 DNA reads as TGCGCCAGCAGCCAAGCGCTAGCGGGTTCCTGGGTCTACAATGAGCAGTTCTTC. Protein: CASSQALAGSWVYNEQFF.

This clonotype was seen only a few times. The V gene is TRBV14, the J gene TRBJ2-1; D is tentatively TRBD1 or TRBD2 (6 bases each). The V gene's germline CDR1 is SGHDN and CDR2 FVKESK. Trimming left V 0 bases short and J 12 bases short, with 12 bases between. The CDR3 contains 13 residues. The chain's CDR3 is CASSQDLGGRQFF. The DNA of the CDR3 is TGTGCCAGCAGCCAAGATTTGGGGGGCAGGCAGTTCTTC.

This clonotype came up a few times. The chain uses TRBV2 and TRBJ2-2; D call uncertain. The germline CDR1 and CDR2 sequences are SNHLY and FYNNEI. Trimming shortened V by 2 bases and J by 6 bases, and 4 bases separated the two germline ends. The CDR3 is 12 residues long. Written as DNA, the CDR3 is TGTGCCAGCAGTGAACAAGCCGGGGAGCTGTTTTTT. Translating gives CASSEQAGELFF.

The chain employs TRBV7-2 and TRBJ2-5, with TRBD2 as a possible D gene (6 bases). The CDR3 has 15 amino acids. The ends were cut back, 7 bases at V and 5 bases at J, with 20 bases in the middle. The germline gives CDR1 SGHTA, CDR2 FQGNSA. The CDR3 DNA is TGTGCCAGCACTCTGGGGGGACCAGTGGGGGAGACCCAGTACTTC. Translating gives CASTLGGPVGETQYF. The whole variable domain, remainder taken from reference TRBV7-2 and TRBJ2-5, is GAGVSQSPSNKVTEKGKDVELRCDPISGHTALYWYRQSLGQGLEFLIYFQGNSAPDKSGLPSDRFSAERTGGSVSTLTIQRTQQEDSAVYLCASTLGGPVGETQYFGPGTRLLVL.

The sample holds many counts of this clonotype. The chain is built from TRBV28 and TRBJ1-1; 11 positions match TRBD1. CDR3 length: 14 amino acids. CDR1 and CDR2 from the germline V gene are MDHEN and SYDVKM. The V segment lost 6 bases and the J segment 3 bases; nucleotides outside the gene matches: 3. DNA for the CDR3: TGTGCCAGCAGCCAGGGACAGGGGGACACTGAAGCTTTCTTT. Residues: CASSQGQGDTEAFF.

The V gene is TRBV12-3 or TRBV12-4, the J gene TRBJ2-5, with a weak D call TRBD2 (6 bases). V was shortened by 5 bases and J by 5 bases, with 15 bases between the two germline ends. The CDR3 has 14 amino acids. The DNA for the CDR3 is TGTGCCAGCAGTCCGAGCGGGCCAGGGGAGACCCAGTACTTC. Translated: CASSPSGPGETQYF.

CDR3 sequence reads: CASREGWGTEAFF. CDR3 coding DNA: TGTGCCAGCAGGGAAGGGTGGGGCACTGAAGCTTTCTTT. V is TRBV6-6 and J is TRBJ1-1; D is uncertain. The CDR3 covers 13 residues. CDR1 and CDR2 from the germline V gene are MNHNY and SVGAGI (reference sequence). The ends were cut back, 6 bases at V and 4 bases at J, with 12 bases in the middle.

This clonotype was detected a few times. The rearrangement joins TRBV10-3 to TRBJ2-5; 12 positions agree with TRBD2. The germline gives CDR1 ENHRY, CDR2 SYGVKD. This CDR3 is 15 amino acids long. The V gene end was trimmed by 6 bases and the J gene end by 2 bases; junction bases not matched to a gene: 4. CDR3 amino acids: CAIRPSGGGQETQYF. The CDR3 coding sequence is TGTGCCATCAGACCTAGCGGGGGGGGTCAAGAGACCCAGTACTTC.

This clonotype was seen only a few times. This chain links TRBV3-1 with TRBJ1-5; D is unclear. Germline V gene sequence: CDR1 LGHDT, CDR2 YNNKEL (reference sequence). The CDR3 extends over 14 amino acids. The V end lost 1 base, the J end lost 4 bases, and 8 bases lay between the germline ends. The CDR3 bases are TGTGCCAGCAGCCAAGCTGGTCAGAATCAGCCCCAGCATTTT. Its translation is CASSQAGQNQPQHF.

This clonotype showed up just a few times. The chain uses TRBV6-1 and TRBJ2-2, with D perhaps TRBD2 (5 bases). This CDR3 contains 15 residues. Between the trimmed V and J ends, which lost 6 bases and 1 base, there was a span of 12 bases. CDR1 and CDR2 (germline): MNHNS, SASEGT. CDR3 nucleotides: TGTGCCAGCAGCGCCCCCGGGAAGAACACCGGGGAGCTGTTTTTT. This encodes CASSAPGKNTGELFF.

V gene TRBV12-3 or TRBV12-4 combines with J gene TRBJ1-1; D gene uncertain. V lost 4 bases and J 1 base, leaving 13 bases between the germline ends. The CDR3 runs 15 residues. The CDR3 coding sequence is TGTGCCAGCAGTTCCAAACTAGATCCGAACACTGAAGCTTTCTTT. This translates into CASSSKLDPNTEAFF.

The gene calls are TRBV27 and TRBJ2-1, with D possibly matching TRBD2 (5 bases). This CDR3 is built from 14 residues. V lost 4 bases to trimming and J lost 4 bases, with 11 bases between them. The germline gives CDR1 MNHEY, CDR2 SMNVEV (reference sequence). The CDR3 DNA reads as TGTGCCAGCAGTTGGAGAGGCGGGTACAATGAGCAGTTCTTC. Amino acid sequence: CASSWRGGYNEQFF.

This clonotype was observed a few times. This chain uses TRBV10-3 with TRBJ1-5; 10 bases are a match to TRBD1. The V gene's germline CDR1 is ENHRY and CDR2 SYGVKD. V was pared by 8 bases and J by 2 bases, with 6 bases of the junction left unmatched. The CDR3 totals 15 residues. CDR3 protein: CAIGTGDLGNQPQHF. In DNA form, the CDR3 reads TGTGCCATCGGGACAGGGGATTTAGGCAATCAGCCCCAGCATTTT.

In this sample, this clonotype turned up a few times. The gene calls are TRBV28 and TRBJ2-5; D uncertain. The V and J ends lost 4 bases and 0 bases respectively, with 9 bases between them. The CDR3 contains 14 residues. Germline assignment: CDR1 MDHEN and CDR2 SYDVKM. The CDR3 region is CASSSGADQETQYF. CDR3 DNA sequence: TGTGCCAGCAGTTCCGGAGCAGACCAAGAGACCCAGTACTTC.

This clonotype showed up just a few times. V is TRBV4-2 and J is TRBJ2-3, with D possibly matching TRBD2 (6 bases). V was trimmed by 3 bases and J by 1 base, leaving 11 bases between them. The CDR3 has 15 residues. The germline CDR1 and CDR2 sequences are LGHNA and YNFKEQ. The CDR3 sequence is CASSQTSPRTDTQYF. The CDR3 bases are TGTGCCAGCAGCCAGACTAGTCCACGCACAGATACGCAGTATTTT.